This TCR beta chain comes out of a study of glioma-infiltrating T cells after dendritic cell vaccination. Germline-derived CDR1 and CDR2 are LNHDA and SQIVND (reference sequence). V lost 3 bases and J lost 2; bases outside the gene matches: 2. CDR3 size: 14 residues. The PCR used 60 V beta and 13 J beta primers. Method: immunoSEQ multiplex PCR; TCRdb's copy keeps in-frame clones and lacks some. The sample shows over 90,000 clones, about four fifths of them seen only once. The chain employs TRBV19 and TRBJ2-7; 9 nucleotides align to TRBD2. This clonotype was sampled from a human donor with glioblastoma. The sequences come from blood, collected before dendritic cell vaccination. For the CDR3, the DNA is TGTGCCAGTAGTATTTCTAGCGGGACCTACGAGCAGTACTTC. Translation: CASSISSGTYEQYF.